Listed here are 20 T cell receptor beta chains from one sample, sequenced in a study of blood T cell repertoires in COVID-19. Sequencing used immunoSEQ multiplex PCR; TCRdb keeps in-frame clones, though not all of them. Seen here are around 25,000 clones, around 87% observed once, and the top ten hold about 25%. Sequenced material: peripheral blood. The receptors were sampled from a human donor with active COVID-19. The donor label of this sample is uncertain.

The rearrangement uses TRBV6-2 or TRBV6-3 and TRBJ1-5, with D uncertain. The CDR3 extends over 18 amino acids. With 6 bases removed from V and 2 bases from J, the gap between germline ends came to 23 bases. CDR1 is MNHEY and CDR2 is SVGEGT in the germline V gene. CDR3 in amino acids: CASSPLVGRLRGNQPQHF. CDR3 sequence (DNA): TGTGCCAGCAGCCCGCTCGTGGGCAGGCTGAGGGGCAATCAGCCCCAGCATTTT.

The rearrangement joins TRBV30 to TRBJ2-7; tentative D call: TRBD1 (6 bases). Trimming stripped 2 bases from V and 1 base from J, with 9 bases between. The CDR3 is 13 residues long. From germline, CDR1 is GTSNPN and CDR2 SVGIG (reference sequence). CDR3 bases: TGTGCCTGGAGTAAAGACAGGTCCTACGAGCAGTACTTC. It specifies CAWSKDRSYEQYF. The variable domain in full, completed from reference TRBV30 and TRBJ2-7, reads SQTIHQWPATLVQPVGSPLSLECTVEGTSNPNLYWYRQAAGRGLQLLFYSVGIGQISSEVPQNLSASRPQDRQFILSSKKLLLSDSGFYLCAWSKDRSYEQYFGPGTRLTVT.

The V and J genes are TRBV27 and TRBJ1-1, with a tentative D call TRBD1 (6 bases). CDR1 and CDR2 from the germline V gene are MNHEY and SMNVEV (reference sequence). This CDR3 contains 11 residues. Trimming left V 4 bases short and J 8 bases short, with 8 bases between. The CDR3 DNA reads TGTGCCAGCAGTTCTACAGGGGAAGCTTTCTTT. The encoded protein is CASSSTGEAFF.

The V call is TRBV6-2 or TRBV6-3, the J call TRBJ2-5; 10 bases are a match to TRBD2. J was trimmed by 5 bases and V by 4 bases; bases with no gene match: 10. The CDR3 has 16 amino acids. Germline assignment: CDR1 MNHEY and CDR2 SVGEGT. DNA of the CDR3: TGTGCCAGCAGTTCGTCTAGCGGGAGAGGATGGGAGACCCAGTACTTC. This encodes CASSSSSGRGWETQYF.

This sequence joins TRBV4-3 and TRBJ2-1; a weak D match, TRBD1 (5 bases). Between the trimmed V and J ends, which lost 1 base and 10 bases, there was a span of 14 bases. Germline V CDR1 and CDR2: LGHNA, YSLEER. The CDR3 length is 14 residues. The CDR3 DNA follows: TGCGCCAGCAGCCAAGGTTTTCAGGGCAGGGAGCAGTTCTTC. Protein sequence: CASSQGFQGREQFF.

The genes are TRBV28 and TRBJ1-2; 9 bases match TRBD1. CDR1 MDHEN and CDR2 SYDVKM come from the germline V gene. V lost 8 bases to trimming and J lost 3 bases; unmatched junction nucleotides: 4. This CDR3 spans 13 amino acids. The CDR3, as DNA: TGTGCCAGCTCGACAGGGGGTCACTATGGCTACACCTTC. Its protein product is CASSTGGHYGYTF.

V usage is TRBV27 and J usage is TRBJ2-5; possible D gene TRBD2, 5 bases. The V gene lost 6 bases and the J gene lost 4 bases, with 18 bases spanning the gap. From germline, CDR1 is MNHEY and CDR2 SMNVEV (reference sequence). CDR3 size: 15 residues. CDR3 protein: CASSLSALEGETQYF. CDR3 DNA: TGTGCCAGCAGCCTGTCCGCCCTAGAGGGAGAGACCCAGTACTTC.

The chain carries TRBV11-3 and TRBJ2-2; tentatively, D is TRBD1 (6 bases). The CDR3 consists of 15 residues. Germline loops: CDR1 SGHNT, CDR2 YENEEA. With 8 bases removed from V and 2 bases from J, the gap between germline ends came to 15 bases. The CDR3: CASQTRDINTGELFF. The CDR3 nucleotides are TGTGCCAGCCAGACTCGGGACATTAACACCGGGGAGCTGTTTTTT.

The rearrangement uses TRBV2 and TRBJ1-4; 7 bases fit TRBD1. Germline V gene lookup returns CDR1 SNHLY and CDR2 FYNNEI. J lost 4 bases, V lost 6 bases, and 5 bases had no gene match. This CDR3 contains 14 residues. CDR3 DNA sequence: TGTGCCAGCAGATACAGGGGAGGTAATGAAAAACTGTTTTTT. Translation: CASRYRGGNEKLFF.

The chain has TRBV19 and TRBJ2-4, with 8 bases aligning to TRBD1. Germline-derived CDR1 and CDR2 are LNHDA and SQIVND (reference sequence). V was pared by 3 bases and J by 8 bases, with 6 bases of the junction left unmatched. This CDR3 has 14 amino acids. CDR3 DNA: TGTGCCAGTAGTATTGGTCAGGGGGCGGACATTCAGTACTTC. Residues: CASSIGQGADIQYF.

The J gene is TRBJ2-7, the V gene TRBV27; tentative D call: TRBD1 (6 bases). Germline CDR1 is MNHEY and CDR2 is SMNVEV (reference sequence). V lost 8 bases and J lost 6, with 26 bases in between. CDR3 length equals 16 residues. For the CDR3, the DNA is TGTGCCAGCTCGGTTGCAGGGGCCCCACGTCAGTTCGAGCAGTACTTC. Amino acids: CASSVAGAPRQFEQYF.

The chain employs TRBV10-3 and TRBJ2-7; TRBD1 aligns across 9 bases. The germline gives CDR1 ENHRY, CDR2 SYGVKD. This CDR3 is 14 amino acids long. The ends lost 0 bases at V and 6 bases at J; junction bases unmatched: 3. The CDR3 here is CAISESGTGSEQYF. CDR3 DNA: TGTGCCATCAGTGAGTCGGGGACAGGGAGCGAGCAGTACTTC.

This chain connects TRBV5-6 to TRBJ1-4; 8 bases agree with TRBD1. Germline V CDR1 and CDR2: SGHDT, YYEEEE. The CDR3 sequence is 17 residues long. The ends lost 2 bases at V and 3 bases at J; junction bases unmatched: 9. Written as DNA, the CDR3 is TGTGCCAGCAGCTTTTTCGGCAGGGGGCCGGCTAATGAAAAACTGTTTTTT. Translation: CASSFFGRGPANEKLFF.

The V call is TRBV18, the J call TRBJ2-5, with TRBD2 matching 13 bases. The CDR3 covers 17 residues. Germline V gene sequence: CDR1 KGHSH, CDR2 LQKENI. V lost 5 bases to trimming and J lost 4 bases; unmatched junction nucleotides: 10. The DNA of the CDR3 is TGTGCCAGCTCATCTTTGGCCACTAGCGGGAGGGGAGAGACCCAGTACTTC. Translated: CASSSLATSGRGETQYF.

The chain carries TRBV7-6 and TRBJ2-6; TRBD2 matches at 8 bases. This CDR3 has 16 residues. CDR1 is SGHVS, CDR2 FNYEAQ, per germline. Losses at the gene ends were 5 bases for V and 4 bases for J; bases not matched to a gene: 7. The CDR3 loop is CASSPRGGSGANVLTF. The CDR3 DNA is TGTGCCAGCAGCCCTCGGGGGGGTTCAGGGGCCAACGTCCTGACTTTC. Based on the CDR3 plus reference TRBV7-6 and TRBJ2-6, the full variable domain is GAGVSQSPRYKVTKRGQDVALRCDPISGHVSLYWYRQALGQGPEFLTYFNYEAQQDKSGLPNDRFSAERPEGSISTLTIQRTEQRDSAMYRCASSPRGGSGANVLTFGAGSRLTVL.

In its sample, this clone ranks as medium-sized. The V call is TRBV7-2, the J call TRBJ2-3, with TRBD2 identical over 10 bases. In germline, CDR1 is SGHTA, CDR2 FQGNSA. The CDR3 totals 18 residues. J lost 1 base, V lost 5 bases, and 12 bases had no gene match. In DNA form, the CDR3 reads TGTGCCAGCAGCCTGGAAAGGACCGGGACTAGCGGCACAGATACGCAGTATTTT. It codes for CASSLERTGTSGTDTQYF. The full variable domain, in which reference TRBV7-2 and TRBJ2-3 provide the parts outside the CDR3, is GAGVSQSPSNKVTEKGKDVELRCDPISGHTALYWYRQSLGQGLEFLIYFQGNSAPDKSGLPSDRFSAERTGGSVSTLTIQRTQQEDSAVYLCASSLERTGTSGTDTQYFGPGTRLTVL.

The chain has TRBV2 and TRBJ2-1; 7 bases align to TRBD2. Germline assignment: CDR1 SNHLY and CDR2 FYNNEI. The CDR3 has 16 residues. Losses at the gene ends were 6 bases for V and 0 bases for J; bases not matched to a gene: 8. CDR3 bases: TGTGCCAGCAGGGAAAAGCTAGCGGTCTCCTACAATGAGCAGTTCTTC. This encodes CASREKLAVSYNEQFF.

The V and J genes are TRBV25-1 and TRBJ2-7, with 8 bases identical to TRBD2. Germline V lookup: CDR1 MGHDK, CDR2 SYGVNS. CDR3 length: 15 residues. With 8 bases clipped from V and 0 bases from J, the junction kept 9 bases outside the gene matches. This chain's CDR3 is CASGASGYSSYEQYF. The CDR3 nucleotides read TGTGCCAGCGGTGCTAGCGGGTATAGCTCCTACGAGCAGTACTTC.

This chain connects TRBV5-1 to TRBJ2-3; a weak D match, TRBD1 (5 bases). The CDR3 has 14 amino acids. The V gene's germline CDR1 is SGHRS and CDR2 YFSETQ. V shed 4 bases and J shed 0 bases, with 9 bases lying between them. The CDR3 loop is CASSGQASTDTQYF. The DNA for the CDR3 is TGCGCCAGCAGCGGACAAGCCAGCACAGATACGCAGTATTTT.

The V call is TRBV5-1, the J call TRBJ1-1; D not certain. Trimming removed 3 bases from V and 0 bases from J, with 9 bases in between. The germline gives CDR1 SGHRS, CDR2 YFSETQ. This CDR3 comprises 14 residues. CDR3 protein: CASSSRSMNTEAFF. CDR3 nucleotides: TGCGCCAGCAGCTCTCGGAGCATGAACACTGAAGCTTTCTTT.